The 29 T cell receptor beta chains presented below share a single source sample, sequenced in a study of OX40 agonist ivuxolimab in advanced cancers. TCRdb keeps only in-frame clones here, not all; method: immunoSEQ multiplex PCR. The data show about 60,000 clones, around 84% seen once. Source: CD4+ or CD8+ T cells sorted from blood, taken in a trial of the OX40 agonist ivuxolimab. The receptor set was obtained from an adult with an advanced solid tumor such as melanoma, head and neck, liver or kidney cancer.

CDR3 coding DNA: TGCGCCAGCAGCCAAGATAGGGGGGCCCACACTGAAGCTTTCTTT. Its protein product is CASSQDRGAHTEAFF. J is TRBJ1-1 and V is TRBV4-1; possibly TRBD1 for D (6 bases). The V gene's germline CDR1 is MGHRA and CDR2 YSYEKL. Trimming pared 0 bases from V and 3 bases from J, leaving 11 bases between. The CDR3 is 15 amino acids.

The rearrangement uses TRBV6-1 and TRBJ1-6; D is uncertain. This CDR3 has 15 amino acids. Germline V CDR1 and CDR2: MNHNS, SASEGT. V dropped 6 bases and J dropped 0 bases, with 9 bases sitting between them. The CDR3 sequence: CASRGPSSYNSPLHF. CDR3 nucleotide sequence: TGTGCCAGCAGGGGCCCGAGCTCCTATAATTCACCCCTCCACTTT.

The chain uses TRBV10-3 and TRBJ2-7, with D maybe TRBD1 (6 bases). Trimming shortened V by 4 bases and J by 0 bases, and 7 bases separated the two germline ends. There are 13 residues in the CDR3. Germline CDR1 ENHRY, CDR2 SYGVKD. CDR3 residues: CAISGDTSYEQYF. The CDR3 DNA sequence: TGTGCCATCAGTGGGGACACCTCCTACGAGCAGTACTTC.

CDR3 sequence: CASSFTGGGNEQFF. Written as DNA, the CDR3 is TGTGCCAGCAGCTTCACTGGGGGCGGGAATGAGCAGTTCTTC. The rearrangement links TRBV7-3 to TRBJ2-1; maybe TRBD1 (6 bases). Germline CDR1 SGHTA, CDR2 FQGTGA. The V gene lost 3 bases and the J gene lost 7 bases, with 13 bases spanning the gap. This CDR3 comprises 14 residues.

V usage is TRBV7-9 and J usage is TRBJ2-3; D possibly corresponds to TRBD2 (5 bases). Per germline, CDR1 SEHNR and CDR2 FQNEAQ (reference sequence). Trimming left V 3 bases short and J 6 bases short, with 13 bases between. The CDR3 has 14 amino acids. CDR3 DNA sequence: TGTGCCAGCAGCTTTATGTGGGAGTTGGATACGCAGTATTTT. Translated: CASSFMWELDTQYF. The full variable domain, in which reference TRBV7-9 and TRBJ2-3 provide the parts outside the CDR3, is DTGVSQNPRHKITKRGQNVTFRCDPISEHNRLYWYRQTLGQGPEFLTYFQNEAQLEKSRLLSDRFSAERPKGSFSTLEIQRTEQGDSAMYLCASSFMWELDTQYFGPGTRLTVL.

The count of this clone is one. V gene TRBV5-6 combines with J gene TRBJ1-6, with no clear D. This CDR3 region has 17 residues. V lost 0 bases and J 0 bases, leaving 10 bases between the germline ends. CDR1 and CDR2 (germline): SGHDT, YYEEEE. The CDR3 DNA follows: TGTGCCAGCAGCTTGGGATTTCCTAGCTCCTATAATTCACCCCTCCACTTT. Encoded protein: CASSLGFPSSYNSPLHF.

V usage is TRBV19 and J usage is TRBJ1-6, with D maybe TRBD1 (5 bases). The CDR3 loop spans 14 amino acids. The V gene lost 4 bases and the J gene lost 11 bases, with 15 bases spanning the gap. From germline, CDR1 is LNHDA and CDR2 SQIVND (reference sequence). The CDR3 nucleotides are TGTGCCAGTAGTACCCCAGGGAGAGGGGCACCCCTCCACTTT. It translates to CASSTPGRGAPLHF.

V is TRBV7-2 and J is TRBJ2-1, with TRBD1 matching over 7 bases. The CDR3 totals 15 residues. Germline lookup yields CDR1 SGHTA and CDR2 FQGNSA. J was trimmed by 8 bases and V by 1 base; bases with no gene match: 8. The CDR3 is CASSLGPGTEYEQFF. The CDR3 region has the DNA TGTGCCAGCAGCTTAGGGCCCGGGACAGAGTATGAGCAGTTCTTC.

This chain links TRBV4-1 with TRBJ2-2; perhaps TRBD1 as D (6 bases). The length of the CDR3 is 15 residues. V was cut by 1 base and J by 5 bases, with 11 bases left in between. Per germline, CDR1 MGHRA and CDR2 YSYEKL. The CDR3 bases are TGCGCCAGCAGCCAAGCGCTCGACAGGACCGGGGAGCTGTTTTTT. It is translated as CASSQALDRTGELFF.

The chain joins TRBV2 to TRBJ2-2; the match to TRBD2 covers 8 bases. Germline values: CDR1 SNHLY, CDR2 FYNNEI. J was trimmed by 2 bases and V by 4 bases; bases with no gene match: 3. The CDR3 runs to 15 residues. CDR3 sequence: CASSGLASNTGELFF. CDR3 bases: TGTGCCAGCAGTGGACTAGCGTCCAACACCGGGGAGCTGTTTTTT.

The chain employs TRBV29-1 and TRBJ2-3; TRBD1 is a possible D gene (6 bases). CDR3 length: 13 residues. The germline gives CDR1 SQVTM, CDR2 ANQGSEA. V was shortened by 1 base and J by 5 bases, with 10 bases between the two germline ends. The CDR3, as DNA: TGCAGCGTTGAAGCCACAGGGCAAGATACGCAGTATTTT. Its translation: CSVEATGQDTQYF.

The chain employs TRBV7-9 and TRBJ2-3; tentative D call: TRBD2 (6 bases). The V gene lost 2 bases and the J gene lost 3 bases, with 12 bases spanning the gap. The CDR3 is 15 residues long. Germline V gene data show CDR1 as SEHNR and CDR2 as FQNEAQ (reference sequence). The DNA for the CDR3 is TGTGCCAGCAGCTTAATGGATAGCGGTACAGATACGCAGTATTTT. Translation: CASSLMDSGTDTQYF.

In its sample, this clone ranks as medium-sized. The chain employs TRBV28 and TRBJ1-3; possible D gene TRBD1, 6 bases. Germline lookup yields CDR1 MDHEN and CDR2 SYDVKM. The CDR3 is made up of 15 amino acids. V was cut by 7 bases and J by 3 bases, with 16 bases left in between. The CDR3 region is CASTRRGLGGNTIYF. The CDR3 bases are TGTGCCAGCACCCGTCGGGGGCTAGGTGGAAACACCATATATTTT.

This clone was counted only a few times. J is TRBJ2-3 and V is TRBV6-1; 7 nucleotides line up with TRBD2. Per the germline V gene, CDR1 is MNHNS and CDR2 is SASEGT. CDR3 length: 16 amino acids. The V and J ends lost 2 bases and 4 bases, in that order; junction bases with no gene match: 9. CDR3 region: CASSERGSGSPDTQYF. CDR3 coding DNA: TGTGCCAGCAGTGAAAGGGGTAGCGGGTCCCCAGATACGCAGTATTTT.

The J gene is TRBJ1-4, the V gene TRBV10-2; D might be TRBD1 (5 bases). V was shortened by 0 bases and J by 15 bases, with 14 bases between the two germline ends. Germline CDR1 WSHSY, CDR2 SAAADI. The CDR3 loop spans 13 amino acids. Written as DNA, the CDR3 is TGCGCCAGCAGTGAGTCGGGGCAGGGCGTGTTGTTTTTT. Residues: CASSESGQGVLFF.

V usage is TRBV6-6 and J usage is TRBJ1-4; tentatively, D is TRBD1 (5 bases). Trimming stripped 2 bases from V and 5 bases from J, with 9 bases between. This CDR3 region has 14 residues. Germline CDR1 reads MNHNY; CDR2 reads SVGAGI (reference sequence). The chain's CDR3 is CASSYGQGNEKLFF. DNA for the CDR3: TGTGCCAGCAGTTACGGCCAGGGAAATGAAAAACTGTTTTTT.

The chain has TRBV5-1 and TRBJ2-1; tentative D call: TRBD1 (6 bases). Trimming pared 4 bases from V and 3 bases from J, leaving 8 bases between. Looked up from germline, CDR1 is SGHRS and CDR2 is YFSETQ. The CDR3 totals 13 residues. As DNA, the CDR3 is TGCGCCAGCAGCAAGGACAGCTACAATGAGCAGTTCTTC. This translates into CASSKDSYNEQFF.

The gene calls are TRBV6-1 and TRBJ2-7; tentatively, D is TRBD2 (6 bases). Germline CDR1 MNHNS, CDR2 SASEGT. The V end was cut by 4 bases, the J end by 3 bases, with 16 bases between. The CDR3 length is 15 residues. The DNA of the CDR3 is TGTGCCAGCAGTGGTCGGGTTAGCGGAGGCTACGAGCAGTACTTC. Translation gives CASSGRVSGGYEQYF.

The V call is TRBV7-6, the J call TRBJ2-3; 8 nucleotides line up with TRBD1. Trimming took 6 bases from V and 5 from J; bases not matched to a gene: 7. This CDR3 is 14 amino acids long. Germline V gives CDR1 SGHVS, CDR2 FNYEAQ. The CDR3, as DNA: TGTGCCAGCAGGAGAGGGACAGGTAGAGATACGCAGTATTTT. Its protein is CASRRGTGRDTQYF. The complete variable domain, with remaining parts taken from reference TRBV7-6 and TRBJ2-3, reads GAGVSQSPRYKVTKRGQDVALRCDPISGHVSLYWYRQALGQGPEFLTYFNYEAQQDKSGLPNDRFSAERPEGSISTLTIQRTEQRDSAMYRCASRRGTGRDTQYFGPGTRLTVL.

In this sample, this clone turned up a few times. J is TRBJ1-3 and V is TRBV7-6; D not certain. The CDR3 has 15 residues. Germline loops: CDR1 SGHVS, CDR2 FNYEAQ. With 5 bases removed from V and 0 bases from J, the gap between germline ends came to 11 bases. CDR3 DNA sequence: TGTGCCAGCAGCCCCCGACCGATCTCTGGAAACACCATATATTTT. It specifies CASSPRPISGNTIYF.

Remarks on this clone: Other DNA sequences in this sample translate to the same CDR3. The chain uses TRBV5-1 and TRBJ2-3, with D uncertain. CDR3 length equals 12 residues. V shed 2 bases and J shed 0 bases, with 1 base lying between them. Germline CDR1 SGHRS, CDR2 YFSETQ. The CDR3 DNA is TGCGCCAGCAGCTTTAGCACAGATACGCAGTATTTT. Protein product: CASSFSTDTQYF.

This clone is termed medium-sized. The chain carries TRBV28 and TRBJ2-7; TRBD1 or TRBD2 may be the D gene (5 bases each). Germline CDR1 reads MDHEN; CDR2 reads SYDVKM. This CDR3 comprises 14 residues. V was pared by 6 bases and J by 4 bases, with 16 bases between. The CDR3 sequence: CASSPGTSGYEQYF. CDR3 nucleotide sequence: TGTGCCAGCAGCCCAGGGACCTCCGGGTACGAGCAGTACTTC.

In its sample, this clone was seen a few times. The chain joins TRBV2 to TRBJ1-5; 9 nucleotides align to TRBD1. Per germline, CDR1 SNHLY and CDR2 FYNNEI. V lost 5 bases and J lost 6; bases outside the gene matches: 8. The CDR3 is 15 amino acids. CDR3 in amino acids: CASSTSGTGFQPQHF. CDR3 nucleotide sequence: TGTGCCAGCAGTACCTCCGGGACAGGGTTTCAGCCCCAGCATTTT.

V usage is TRBV6-6 and J usage is TRBJ1-6, with TRBD1 identical over 10 bases. V lost 6 bases to trimming and J lost 7 bases; unmatched junction nucleotides: 9. CDR3 length: 16 residues. From germline, CDR1 is MNHNY and CDR2 SVGAGI (reference sequence). CDR3 in DNA: TGTGCCAGCAGGTTAGCCGGGACAGGGGCGAATTCACCCCTCCACTTT. Protein sequence: CASRLAGTGANSPLHF.

This clone has only one observation. The chain uses TRBV5-8 and TRBJ1-4; a weak D match, TRBD1 (6 bases). Deletions cut 1 base from V and 5 bases from J, with 12 bases between. The V gene's germline CDR1 is SGHTS and CDR2 YDEGEE. This CDR3 has 15 amino acids. The CDR3 spells CASSLFQGYNEKLFF. The CDR3 nucleotides read TGTGCCAGCAGCTTGTTCCAGGGGTACAATGAAAAACTGTTTTTT.

J is TRBJ1-3 and V is TRBV5-4; a weak D match, TRBD1 (5 bases). Per germline, CDR1 SGHNT and CDR2 YYREEE (reference sequence). Trimming shortened V by 0 bases and J by 4 bases, and 11 bases separated the two germline ends. CDR3 size: 15 residues. The CDR3 loop reads CASSLAGGTGNTIYF. CDR3 DNA: TGTGCCAGCAGCTTGGCGGGGGGGACCGGAAACACCATATATTTT. The variable domain in full, completed from reference TRBV5-4 and TRBJ1-3, reads ETGVTQSPTHLIKTRGQQVTLRCSSQSGHNTVSWYQQALGQGPQFIFQYYREEENGRGNFPPRFSGLQFPNYSSELNVNALELDDSALYLCASSLAGGTGNTIYFGEGSWLTVV.

This clone has a single count. The rearrangement uses TRBV27 and TRBJ2-1; 8 positions match TRBD2. Looked up from germline, CDR1 is MNHEY and CDR2 is SMNVEV (reference sequence). V shed 3 bases and J 6 bases; nucleotides not matched to a gene: 10. The CDR3 extends over 16 amino acids. CDR3 residues: CASSLWSSGLGNEQFF. The DNA of the CDR3 is TGTGCCAGCAGTTTGTGGTCTAGCGGGTTGGGCAATGAGCAGTTCTTC.

The chain links TRBV18 to TRBJ2-7, with 7 bases lining up with TRBD1. Unmatched junction bases numbered 4, after V lost 3 bases and J lost 2 bases. CDR3 length: 14 amino acids. Germline-derived CDR1 and CDR2 are KGHSH and LQKENI. The CDR3 DNA follows: TGTGCCAGCTCACCTGACAGGGAACCCTACGAGCAGTACTTC. Residues: CASSPDREPYEQYF.

This chain joins TRBV27 and TRBJ2-2; 10 bases fit TRBD1. This CDR3 is 15 amino acids long. CDR1 is MNHEY, CDR2 SMNVEV, per germline (reference sequence). Trimming removed 5 bases from V and 7 bases from J; junction bases left unmatched: 7. CDR3 DNA: TGTGCCAGCAGTCCCAGGACAGGGGGGCACGGGGAGCTGTTTTTT. It yields the protein CASSPRTGGHGELFF.